This T cell receptor (beta chain) was retrieved from a study of T cell responses to AZD1222 COVID-19 vaccine. Deletions cut 6 bases from V and 2 bases from J, with 11 bases between. CDR1 and CDR2 (germline): MNHEY, SMNVEV (reference sequence). This CDR3 comprises 13 residues. The repertoire was sequenced with immunoSEQ multiplex PCR; TCRdb's copy has only in-frame clones and lacks some. The data show more than 150,000 clones, roughly 94% seen once. The chain has TRBV27 and TRBJ2-7, with D maybe TRBD1 (5 bases). This sequence was found in an adult who received the AZD1222 COVID-19 vaccine. Specimen: peripheral blood, collected 28 days after the second AZD1222 dose. In DNA form, the CDR3 reads TGTGCCAGCAGGGGGCCACTCCCCTACGAGCAGTACTTC. Its translation is CASRGPLPYEQYF.